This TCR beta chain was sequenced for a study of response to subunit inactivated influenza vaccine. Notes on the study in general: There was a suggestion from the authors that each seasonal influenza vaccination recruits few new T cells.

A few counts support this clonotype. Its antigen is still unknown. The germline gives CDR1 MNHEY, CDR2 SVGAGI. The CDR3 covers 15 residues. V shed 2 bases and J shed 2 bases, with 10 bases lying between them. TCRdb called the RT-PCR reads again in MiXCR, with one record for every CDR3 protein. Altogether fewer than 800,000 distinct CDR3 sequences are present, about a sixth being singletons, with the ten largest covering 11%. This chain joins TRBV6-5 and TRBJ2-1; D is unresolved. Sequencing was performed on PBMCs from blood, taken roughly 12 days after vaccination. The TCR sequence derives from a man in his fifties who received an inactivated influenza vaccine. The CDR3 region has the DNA TGTGCCAGCAGTTACCCAATAGATACCTACAATGAGCAGTTCTTC. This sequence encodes CASSYPIDTYNEQFF.